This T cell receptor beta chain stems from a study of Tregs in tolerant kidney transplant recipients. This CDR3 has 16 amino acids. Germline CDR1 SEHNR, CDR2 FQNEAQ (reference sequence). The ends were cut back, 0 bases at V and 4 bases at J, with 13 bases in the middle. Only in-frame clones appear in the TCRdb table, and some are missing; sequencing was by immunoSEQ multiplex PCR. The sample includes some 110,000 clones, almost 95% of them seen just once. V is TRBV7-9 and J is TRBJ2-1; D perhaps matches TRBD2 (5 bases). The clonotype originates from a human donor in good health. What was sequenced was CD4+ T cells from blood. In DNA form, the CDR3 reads TGTGCCAGCAGCTTAGCGCTGAGCGGTGAATACAATGAGCAGTTCTTC. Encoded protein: CASSLALSGEYNEQFF. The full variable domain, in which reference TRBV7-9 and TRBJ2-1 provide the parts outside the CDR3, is DTGVSQNPRHKITKRGQNVTFRCDPISEHNRLYWYRQTLGQGPEFLTYFQNEAQLEKSRLLSDRFSAERPKGSFSTLEIQRTEQGDSAMYLCASSLALSGEYNEQFFGPGTRLTVL.